The clone carrying this TCR beta chain was seen a handful of times. This sample stems from a study of CD8+ T cells in alopecia areata. The treatment is: oral pan-JAK inhibitor, 5-10 mg twice daily. With V trimmed by 3 bases and J by 5 bases, 10 bases remained unmatched. This CDR3 region has 15 residues. Germline V gene lookup returns CDR1 MGHDK and CDR2 SYGVNS. Following RNA extraction, reverse transcription yielded cDNA that acted as the sequencing template. Method: immunoSEQ multiplex PCR; TCRdb's copy keeps in-frame clones and lacks some. The table has about 290,000 clones, more than 45% seen once. Here the sequenced sample was CD4+ T cells sorted from blood, taken at week 24, from a patient treated with tofacitinib. The receptor's source is a human donor with alopecia areata. The chain uses TRBV25-1 and TRBJ2-7; 7 bases agree with TRBD1. Here the CDR3 reads CASSEAGTATNEQYF. The CDR3 nucleotides read TGTGCCAGCAGTGAGGCCGGGACAGCCACGAACGAGCAGTACTTC.